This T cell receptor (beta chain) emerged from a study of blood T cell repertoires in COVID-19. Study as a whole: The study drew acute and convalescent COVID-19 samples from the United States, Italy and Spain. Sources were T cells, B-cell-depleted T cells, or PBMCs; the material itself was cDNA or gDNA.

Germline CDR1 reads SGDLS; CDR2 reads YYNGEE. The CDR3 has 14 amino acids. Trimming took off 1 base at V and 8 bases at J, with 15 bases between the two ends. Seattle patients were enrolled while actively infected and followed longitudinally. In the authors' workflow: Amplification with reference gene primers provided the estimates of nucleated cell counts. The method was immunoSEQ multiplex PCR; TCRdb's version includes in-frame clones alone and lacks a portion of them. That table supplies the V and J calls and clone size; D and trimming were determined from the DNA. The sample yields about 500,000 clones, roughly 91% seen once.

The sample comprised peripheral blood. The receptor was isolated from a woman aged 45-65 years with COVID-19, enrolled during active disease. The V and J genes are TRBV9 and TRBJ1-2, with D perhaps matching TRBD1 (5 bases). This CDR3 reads CASSVLGGVSGYTF. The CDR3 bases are TGTGCCAGCAGCGTACTTGGAGGGGTGAGCGGCTACACCTTC.